The next 3 T cell receptor beta chains were all read from a single sample in a study of blood T cell repertoires in COVID-19 (TCRdb year 2020). Receptor libraries were prepared by the immunoSEQ multiplex PCR assay. TCRdb provides this immuneACCESS table in a form limited to in-frame rearrangements. Some clones are lacking; in checked studies, under half of them reflect an unresolved V gene, and why the rest are absent is not known. The sample records about 78,000 clones, roughly 88% of which are singletons. The ten largest clones represent around 2.7% of the sample. Sequencing was performed on peripheral blood. These receptors were collected from a man aged 65-85 years with active or convalescent COVID-19.

This chain joins TRBV5-6 and TRBJ1-5, with 9 bases lining up with TRBD1. Germline CDR1 and CDR2: SGHDT and YYEEEE. This CDR3 is 15 amino acids long. V lost 1 base, J lost 5 bases, and 4 bases stayed unmatched. The CDR3 coding sequence is TGTGCCAGCAGCTTGACAGGGGGCTACGATCAGCCCCAGCATTTT. Protein product: CASSLTGGYDQPQHF.

This clone was seen a handful of times. The chain recombines TRBV5-1 with TRBJ1-6; D possibly corresponds to TRBD1 (5 bases). From germline, CDR1 is SGHRS and CDR2 YFSETQ. This CDR3 has 14 amino acids. V was shortened by 0 bases and J by 7 bases, with 8 bases between the two germline ends. The CDR3 bases are TGCGCCAGCAGCTTGGAGCAGGGAAATTCACCCCTCCACTTT. Translated, it gives CASSLEQGNSPLHF.

The chain is built from TRBV19 and TRBJ1-4, with 7 bases aligning to TRBD1. Per the germline V gene, CDR1 is LNHDA and CDR2 is SQIVND (reference sequence). This CDR3 is 13 amino acids long. Trimming cost V 8 bases and J 7 bases; bases outside gene matches: 7. The CDR3 reads CASGRPGGEKLFF. For the CDR3, the DNA is TGTGCCAGTGGAAGGCCAGGGGGTGAAAAACTGTTTTTT.